This T cell receptor (beta chain) stems from a study of blood T cells in healthy people across ages. Study-wide context: Researchers report that template switching captured about one barcoded beta molecule per two T cells.

PCR was performed a second time for roughly 7 to 12 cycles using a sample-barcoded 5' primer and a J-beta primer mix. TCRdb itself ran the 5' RACE reads through MiXCR, one entry per CDR3 protein. Of some 1,500,000 distinct CDR3 sequences in the sample, roughly two fifths were seen once. This CDR3 comprises 15 residues. CDR1 and CDR2 from the germline V gene are LGHNA and YSLEER. The V end was cut by 2 bases, the J end by 6 bases, with 16 bases between. Findings and caveats of the study: The long-lived group displayed more naive CD4+ cells, plus higher diversity, than the aged donors did.

Worth noting for this clonotype: Antigen: not known.

Material for sequencing was blood. The sequence was collected from a woman aged 18-29 years in good health. The chain couples TRBV4-3 to TRBJ1-2; unclear D gene. The CDR3 protein is CASSQLVAPKDGYTF. As DNA, the CDR3 is TGCGCCAGCAGCCAACTCGTGGCCCCCAAGGATGGCTACACCTTC.